The 15 T cell receptor beta chains reported below all come from one sample, sequenced in a study of T cell changes during pregnancy in multiple sclerosis. Measured with immunoSEQ multiplex PCR; TCRdb has only the in-frame clones, and not every one. This sample has some 53,000 clones, with approximately 92% found just once. This specimen consisted of CD4+ T cells from peripheral blood mononuclear cells, obtained in the third trimester of pregnancy. The receptor set was obtained from a female donor with multiple sclerosis, enrolled in a pregnancy study.

The chain links TRBV27 to TRBJ1-4; 8 bases map to TRBD1. Germline trimming cut 8 bases from V and 5 bases from J; bases unmatched to any gene: 4. The length of the CDR3 is 13 residues. Germline V CDR1 and CDR2: MNHEY, SMNVEV (reference sequence). CDR3 nucleotide sequence: TGTGCCAGCGCCCACAGGGGGAATGAAAAACTGTTTTTT. Amino acid sequence: CASAHRGNEKLFF.

The V and J genes are TRBV4-1 and TRBJ1-2, with 9 bases fitting TRBD1. V lost 3 bases and J lost 7; bases outside the gene matches: 9. From germline, CDR1 is MGHRA and CDR2 YSYEKL. CDR3 size: 15 residues. Written as DNA, the CDR3 is TGCGCCAGCAGCCAGCCATTACAGGGGGCAAGTGGCTACACCTTC. Encoded protein: CASSQPLQGASGYTF.

J is TRBJ2-2 and V is TRBV6-6; D perhaps matches TRBD1 (5 bases). The CDR3 loop spans 16 amino acids. V lost 0 bases to trimming and J lost 7 bases, with 15 bases between them. Germline V CDR1 and CDR2: MNHNY, SVGAGI (reference sequence). CDR3 region: CASSYSTRQGHGELFF. The CDR3 nucleotides are TGTGCCAGCAGTTACTCGACAAGGCAGGGCCACGGGGAGCTGTTTTTT.

This chain links TRBV18 with TRBJ2-3, with D possibly being TRBD2 (5 bases). CDR3 length: 15 residues. Germline V gives CDR1 KGHSH, CDR2 LQKENI. V was shortened by 1 base and J by 0 bases, with 8 bases between the two germline ends. CDR3 DNA sequence: TGTGCCAGCTCACCACGCCGGGAAAGCACAGATACGCAGTATTTT. Protein product: CASSPRRESTDTQYF.

This clone occurred once. This rearrangement joins TRBV10-1 to TRBJ2-1; 10 nucleotides match TRBD2. CDR3 length equals 15 residues. V was pared by 0 bases and J by 10 bases, with 6 bases of the junction left unmatched. Germline values: CDR1 WNHNN, CDR2 SYGVQD (reference sequence). The CDR3 here is CASSESSGRAGEQFF. The CDR3 DNA reads TGCGCCAGCAGTGAGTCGAGCGGGAGGGCCGGAGAGCAGTTCTTC.

V usage is TRBV18 and J usage is TRBJ1-2; D is unresolved. Germline V gene sequence: CDR1 KGHSH, CDR2 LQKENI. V dropped 1 base and J dropped 4 bases, with 25 bases sitting between them. The length of the CDR3 is 19 residues. CDR3 sequence: CASSPRPEMGVKPFYGYTF. DNA for the CDR3: TGTGCCAGCTCACCACGACCCGAAATGGGAGTCAAACCGTTCTATGGCTACACCTTC.

The chain uses TRBV18 and TRBJ2-1; 11 nucleotides match TRBD2. This CDR3 is built from 14 residues. With V trimmed by 4 bases and J by 8 bases, 4 bases remained unmatched. Per germline, CDR1 KGHSH and CDR2 LQKENI. DNA of the CDR3: TGTGCCAGCTCACTAGCGGGGGGGCGCGATGAGCAGTTCTTC. Protein product: CASSLAGGRDEQFF. The variable domain in full, with the rest retrieved from reference TRBV18 and TRBJ2-1, is NAGVMQNPRHLVRRRGQEARLRCSPMKGHSHVYWYRQLPEEGLKFMVYLQKENIIDESGMPKERFSAEFPKEGPSILRIQQVVRGDSAAYFCASSLAGGRDEQFFGPGTRLTVL.

The rearrangement links TRBV27 to TRBJ1-1, with 10 bases lining up with TRBD1. In germline, CDR1 is MNHEY, CDR2 SMNVEV (reference sequence). The J segment lost 0 bases and the V segment lost 3 bases, leaving 7 bases of the junction unmatched. CDR3 size: 17 residues. CDR3 in amino acids: CASSFQAGTGVNTEAFF. The CDR3 DNA reads as TGTGCCAGCAGTTTCCAAGCCGGGACAGGGGTGAACACTGAAGCTTTCTTT.

The chain combines TRBV19 with TRBJ1-1, with 7 nucleotides matching TRBD1. CDR3 size: 15 residues. The trim removed 1 base at V and 4 bases at J, leaving 6 bases unmatched. Germline lookup yields CDR1 LNHDA and CDR2 SQIVND (reference sequence). The CDR3 nucleotides are TGTGCCAGTAGTATAGGCGGCAGGGGGACCACTGAAGCTTTCTTT. Encoded protein: CASSIGGRGTTEAFF.

In its sample, this clone was seen once. This CDR3 reads CASTKDRPNSPLHF. The DNA for the CDR3 is TGTGCCAGCACGAAGGACAGGCCCAATTCACCCCTCCACTTT. V and J are TRBV2 and TRBJ1-6; 7 positions agree with TRBD1. CDR1 and CDR2 from the germline V gene are SNHLY and FYNNEI. Trimming removed 7 bases from V and 7 bases from J; junction bases left unmatched: 7. The CDR3 sequence is 14 residues long.

This clone was seen once. V usage is TRBV5-6 and J usage is TRBJ2-2, with unresolved D. In germline, CDR1 is SGHDT, CDR2 YYEEEE. This CDR3 is built from 14 residues. The V and J ends lost 1 base and 1 base respectively, with 5 bases between them. CDR3 coding DNA: TGTGCCAGCAGCTTGACGGGGAACACCGGGGAGCTGTTTTTT. Translation: CASSLTGNTGELFF.

The rearrangement joins TRBV27 to TRBJ2-1, with TRBD1 as a possible D gene (6 bases). Trimming cost V 5 bases and J 4 bases, with 9 bases left between them. The CDR3 covers 13 residues. Germline CDR1 MNHEY, CDR2 SMNVEV (reference sequence). The CDR3 DNA sequence: TGTGCCAGCAGTCCGGACAGATACAATGAGCAGTTCTTC. It codes for CASSPDRYNEQFF.

The chain carries TRBV5-1 and TRBJ2-7; TRBD2 is a possible D gene (5 bases). Trimming removed 2 bases from V and 7 bases from J, with 13 bases in between. The CDR3 spans 13 residues. Germline loops: CDR1 SGHRS, CDR2 YFSETQ. CDR3 DNA: TGCGCCAGCAGCTTTGGAAAAGAGGGAGAGCAGTACTTC. It encodes CASSFGKEGEQYF.

V usage is TRBV5-4 and J usage is TRBJ1-4; no reliable D call. This CDR3 spans 15 amino acids. Germline V gives CDR1 SGHNT, CDR2 YYREEE (reference sequence). Trimming left V 7 bases short and J 7 bases short, with 20 bases between. In nucleotides, the CDR3 is TGTGCCAGCTCAAAAGACCCCGTAGGGAGTGAAAAACTGTTTTTT. Amino acid sequence: CASSKDPVGSEKLFF.

The chain has TRBV5-1 and TRBJ1-2; no clear D. This CDR3 spans 14 amino acids. Germline loops: CDR1 SGHRS, CDR2 YFSETQ. Trimming removed 0 bases from V and 4 bases from J, with 10 bases in between. CDR3 DNA sequence: TGCGCCAGCAGCTTGGGAACAGCAACCTATGGCTACACCTTC. Translation: CASSLGTATYGYTF.